This paragraph reports one T cell receptor beta chain. Its target is unknown. The authors incorporated unique molecular identifiers into the TCR beta cDNA libraries. TCRdb used MiXCR to reprocess the PCR reads, holding one entry per CDR3 protein. Here the sample spans 740,000 or so distinct CDR3 sequences, roughly half being singletons. This entry belongs to a study of post-analysis software for immune sequencing data. General study results and limits: Significantly decreased normalized Chao1 diversity was recorded for multiple sclerosis patients relative to controls. F measure clustering grouped samples strongly by preparation batch.

This TCR was recovered from a girl aged 10 to 17 with multiple sclerosis. The specimen sequenced was blood.

CDR3: CASSPIFVTSTDTQYF. The DNA of the CDR3 is TGCGCCAGCAGCCCGATCTTCGTAACCAGCACAGATACGCAGTATTTT. The V gene is TRBV5-1, the J gene TRBJ2-3, with D unresolved. This CDR3 contains 16 residues. With 4 bases removed from V and 0 bases from J, the gap between germline ends came to 15 bases. Germline V gene data show CDR1 as SGHRS and CDR2 as YFSETQ. Using reference TRBV5-1 and TRBJ2-3 for the parts outside the CDR3, the full variable domain is KAGVTQTPRYLIKTRGQQVTLSCSPISGHRSVSWYQQTPGQGLQFLFEYFSETQRNKGNFPGRFSGRQFSNSRSEMNVSTLELGDSALYLCASSPIFVTSTDTQYFGPGTRLTVL.